This TCR beta chain stems from a study of blood T cell repertoires in COVID-19. Study information: The United States, Italy and Spain supplied acute and convalescent COVID-19 samples.

CDR1 is SGHTA and CDR2 is FQGNSA in the germline V gene. The CDR3 is made up of 14 amino acids. V was pared by 4 bases and J by 3 bases, with 11 bases between. TCRdb keeps only in-frame clones here, not all; method: immunoSEQ multiplex PCR. This sample yields 180,000 or so clones, of which about 87% are seen a single time; around 4% belongs to the top ten. V is TRBV7-2 and J is TRBJ2-3; weak D call: TRBD2 (6 bases). Material for sequencing was peripheral blood. The source is a woman in her thirties with acute or convalescent COVID-19. DNA for the CDR3: TGTGCCAGCAGCTCTGCGGGGTTGACAGATACGCAGTATTTT. Encoded protein: CASSSAGLTDTQYF. Using reference TRBV7-2 and TRBJ2-3 for the parts outside the CDR3, the full variable domain is GAGVSQSPSNKVTEKGKDVELRCDPISGHTALYWYRQSLGQGLEFLIYFQGNSAPDKSGLPSDRFSAERTGGSVSTLTIQRTQQEDSAVYLCASSSAGLTDTQYFGPGTRLTVL.